This T cell receptor beta chain came from a study of blood T cell repertoires in COVID-19. Study-wide background: Specimens from acute and convalescent COVID-19 originated in the United States, Italy and Spain.

The authors' processing: Reference gene primer amplification gave nucleated cell count estimates. Generated by immunoSEQ multiplex PCR, the TCRdb table keeps only in-frame clones and is missing some. The V and J calls and clone size were taken over from that table, and D and trimming were inferred from the DNA. The sample contains about 240,000 clones, around 85% of which appear only once. The sequencing input was peripheral blood. The TCR originated in an elderly woman with acute or convalescent COVID-19.

The CDR3 region has the DNA TGTGCCAGCTCACCTCCCGGGATAGCGGGGGTGGGTGAGCAGTTCTTC. As protein: CASSPPGIAGVGEQFF. This sequence joins TRBV18 and TRBJ2-1; 9 bases align to TRBD2. Trimming cost V 3 bases and J 9 bases; bases outside gene matches: 12. This CDR3 region has 16 residues. The V gene's germline CDR1 is KGHSH and CDR2 LQKENI.